This passage covers 25 T cell receptor beta chains from one sample sequenced in a study of T-cell memory formation after mild COVID-19. MiXCR was run by TCRdb on the 5' RACE reads, yielding one entry per CDR3 protein. The sample lists around 130,000 distinct CDR3 sequences; 16% were seen once. The sample taken for sequencing was PBMCs or a T cell subset sorted from them (not recorded which). Receptors originate from an adult woman who had mild COVID-19 (a few samples of this study predate the infection). Cell type and time point are not known.

V is TRBV9 and J is TRBJ1-4; 10 nucleotides line up with TRBD1. With 3 bases clipped from V and 8 bases from J, the junction kept 4 bases outside the gene matches. This CDR3 comprises 14 residues. Germline values: CDR1 SGDLS, CDR2 YYNGEE. CDR3 protein: CASSDGTGVEKLFF. CDR3 nucleotide sequence: TGTGCCAGCAGCGACGGGACAGGGGTCGAAAAACTGTTTTTT.

The sample holds a few counts of this clonotype. The rearrangement links TRBV9 to TRBJ2-2, with TRBD2 identical over 8 bases. CDR1 SGDLS and CDR2 YYNGEE come from the germline V gene. V shed 4 bases and J 2 bases; nucleotides not matched to a gene: 7. The CDR3 has 16 amino acids. Written as DNA, the CDR3 is TGTGCCAGCAGCCTATCGACTAGCGACAACACCGGGGAGCTGTTTTTT. Amino acids: CASSLSTSDNTGELFF.

This chain links TRBV11-3 with TRBJ2-3; D not resolved. Trimming removed 5 bases from V and 5 bases from J, with 11 bases in between. In germline, CDR1 is SGHNT, CDR2 YENEEA. This CDR3 region has 13 residues. CDR3 amino acids: CASSPSRIDTQYF. CDR3 DNA: TGTGCCAGCAGCCCCAGCCGAATAGATACGCAGTATTTT.

The chain employs TRBV20-1 and TRBJ2-1; no definite D call. The V end was cut by 0 bases, the J end by 10 bases, with 7 bases between. Germline-derived CDR1 and CDR2 are DFQATT and SNEGSKA (reference sequence). CDR3 length equals 11 residues. In nucleotides, the CDR3 is TGCAGTGCTAGAGACGGGTGGGAGCAGTTCTTC. Its protein is CSARDGWEQFF.

The chain employs TRBV27 and TRBJ2-3; no reliable D call. V lost 0 bases and J 1 base, leaving 11 bases between the germline ends. This CDR3 contains 16 residues. Germline V gives CDR1 MNHEY, CDR2 SMNVEV (reference sequence). CDR3 coding DNA: TGTGCCAGCAGTTTATCCCCCTCCGCGCGCACAGATACGCAGTATTTT. This translates into CASSLSPSARTDTQYF.

This clonotype was counted only a few times. This rearrangement joins TRBV6-6 to TRBJ2-6, with D possibly being TRBD2 (5 bases). The germline V gene has CDR1 MNHNY and CDR2 SVGAGI (reference sequence). The CDR3 loop spans 14 amino acids. Trimming shortened V by 8 bases and J by 2 bases, and 10 bases separated the two germline ends. The chain's CDR3 is CASGEQTGANVLTF. In DNA, the CDR3 is TGTGCCAGCGGGGAGCAAACTGGGGCCAACGTCCTGACTTTC.

This clonotype turned up a few times. This rearrangement joins TRBV9 to TRBJ2-3; 10 bases are a match to TRBD1. With V trimmed by 4 bases and J by 4 bases, 9 bases remained unmatched. The length of the CDR3 is 16 residues. CDR1 and CDR2 from the germline V gene are SGDLS and YYNGEE. CDR3 protein: CASSPLGTGDADTQYF. DNA for the CDR3: TGTGCCAGCAGCCCCCTAGGGACAGGGGATGCAGATACGCAGTATTTT.

This clonotype was observed a few times. V is TRBV12-3 or TRBV12-4 and J is TRBJ2-2; tentatively, D is TRBD2 (6 bases). V dropped 5 bases and J dropped 6 bases, with 13 bases sitting between them. The CDR3 extends over 14 amino acids. CDR3 sequence: CASSPSGGSGELFF. The CDR3 nucleotides are TGTGCCAGCAGTCCAAGTGGGGGGTCCGGGGAGCTGTTTTTT.

J is TRBJ2-7 and V is TRBV20-1, with TRBD2 as a possible D gene (6 bases). Deletions cut 3 bases from V and 0 bases from J, with 18 bases between. This CDR3 spans 16 amino acids. CDR1 and CDR2 (germline): DFQATT, SNEGSKA (reference sequence). DNA of the CDR3: TGCAGTGCTAGTCCGGCAGGTAGCGGTAGCTCCTACGAGCAGTACTTC. Amino acid sequence: CSASPAGSGSSYEQYF.

This clonotype was seen only a few times. V gene TRBV7-4 combines with J gene TRBJ1-3, with D perhaps matching TRBD1 (5 bases). Trimming took 6 bases from V and 0 from J, leaving 15 bases between them. This CDR3 contains 16 residues. Per the germline V gene, CDR1 is SGHVT and CDR2 is SQSDAQ. The chain's CDR3 is CASSFSKGSSGNTIYF. CDR3 nucleotide sequence: TGTGCCAGCAGTTTCAGCAAGGGGAGCTCTGGAAACACCATATATTTT.

This clonotype was seen a few times. The genes are TRBV5-1 and TRBJ2-6, with D unclear. CDR3 length equals 16 residues. Germline CDR1 is SGHRS and CDR2 is YFSETQ. V lost 0 bases, J lost 2 bases, and 9 bases lay in between. DNA of the CDR3: TGCGCCAGCAGCTTGGCCGTGGGAACTGGGGCCAACGTCCTGACTTTC. Translating it yields CASSLAVGTGANVLTF.

The rearrangement uses TRBV20-1 and TRBJ2-3, with TRBD2 matching over 8 bases. The CDR3 sequence is 15 residues long. Trimming took 5 bases from V and 4 from J; bases not matched to a gene: 11. Germline CDR1 is DFQATT and CDR2 is SNEGSKA (reference sequence). Here the CDR3 reads CSAPLSGDLADTQYF. CDR3 nucleotides: TGCAGTGCTCCCCTTAGCGGGGATTTGGCAGATACGCAGTATTTT.

This clonotype was recorded a few times. The chain uses TRBV19 and TRBJ1-2; 8 bases are shared with TRBD1. V lost 2 bases, J lost 7 bases, and 3 bases stayed unmatched. The CDR3 spans 13 residues. Germline values: CDR1 LNHDA, CDR2 SQIVND (reference sequence). This CDR3 reads CASSITQGAGYTF. CDR3 DNA sequence: TGTGCCAGTAGTATAACCCAGGGGGCTGGCTACACCTTC. Combining the CDR3 with reference TRBV19 and TRBJ1-2 gives the whole variable domain DGGITQSPKYLFRKEGQNVTLSCEQNLNHDAMYWYRQDPGQGLRLIYYSQIVNDFQKGDIAEGYSVSREKKESFPLTVTSAQKNPTAFYLCASSITQGAGYTFGSGTRLTVV.

This clonotype appeared a few times. The V call is TRBV6-2 or TRBV6-3, the J call TRBJ2-7; 7 nucleotides match TRBD2. Germline-derived CDR1 and CDR2 are MNHEY and SVGEGT. The CDR3 loop spans 15 amino acids. V was clipped by 5 bases and J by 1 base; unmatched bases: 8. CDR3 sequence reads: CASSGRIAGSYEQYF. CDR3 bases: TGTGCCAGCAGTGGCCGAATAGCGGGTTCCTACGAGCAGTACTTC.

V is TRBV12-3 or TRBV12-4 and J is TRBJ2-6; 7 bases fit TRBD1. V was clipped by 6 bases and J by 3 bases; unmatched bases: 14. There are 18 residues in the CDR3. CDR3 amino acids: CASSPGRQGEGGANVLTF. The CDR3 coding sequence is TGTGCCAGCAGCCCAGGCCGGCAGGGGGAAGGTGGGGCCAACGTCCTGACTTTC.

This chain connects TRBV11-2 to TRBJ2-1; 9 bases fit TRBD2. The junction had 3 bases not matched to a gene; V was cut back by 6 bases and J by 9 bases. Per germline, CDR1 SGHAT and CDR2 FQNNGV. This CDR3 spans 12 amino acids. The CDR3 DNA is TGTGCCAGCAGGCTAGCGGGACCTGAGCAGTTCTTC. As protein: CASRLAGPEQFF.

Sample share makes this clonotype medium-sized. The V and J genes are TRBV5-5 and TRBJ2-4; weak D call: TRBD2 (5 bases). The CDR3 contains 17 residues. Deletions cut 1 base from V and 0 bases from J, with 14 bases between. CDR1 is SGHKS and CDR2 is YYEKEE in the germline V gene (reference sequence). CDR3 DNA: TGTGCCAGCAGCTTGAACGGAGCGGCAGTAGCCAAAAACATTCAGTACTTC. Translation: CASSLNGAAVAKNIQYF.

The chain employs TRBV4-2 and TRBJ2-7, with TRBD2 matching 8 bases. The CDR3 spans 19 residues. Germline CDR1 is LGHNA and CDR2 is YNFKEQ. With 3 bases clipped from V and 1 base from J, the junction kept 17 bases outside the gene matches. The CDR3 nucleotides read TGTGCCAGCAGCCACGACGCACCTTTAACTAGCGGATCATCCTACGAGCAGTACTTC. Protein: CASSHDAPLTSGSSYEQYF.

V is TRBV7-8 and J is TRBJ2-1, with 11 bases identical to TRBD1. Per germline, CDR1 SGHVS and CDR2 FQNEAQ. The trim removed 5 bases at V and 9 bases at J, leaving 6 bases unmatched. The CDR3 spans 14 residues. The CDR3 spells CASSTAGTGGEQFF. The CDR3 DNA reads TGTGCCAGCAGCACAGCCGGGACAGGGGGTGAGCAGTTCTTC. Together with reference TRBV7-8 and TRBJ2-1, the CDR3 gives the full variable domain: GAGVSQSPRYKVAKRGQDVALRCDPISGHVSLFWYQQALGQGPEFLTYFQNEAQLDKSGLPSDRFFAERPEGSVSTLKIQRTQQEDSAVYLCASSTAGTGGEQFFGPGTRLTVL.

The genes are TRBV4-2 and TRBJ2-7, with TRBD1 matching 9 bases. Trimming removed 0 bases from V and 5 bases from J; junction bases left unmatched: 5. Germline CDR1 LGHNA, CDR2 YNFKEQ. The CDR3 spans 15 residues. The CDR3 spells CASSQDRTGVDEQYF. CDR3 DNA: TGTGCCAGCAGCCAAGACCGGACAGGGGTTGACGAGCAGTACTTC.

A few counts support this clonotype. V is TRBV2 and J is TRBJ2-7; a weak D match, TRBD2 (6 bases). Trimming cost V 8 bases and J 6 bases, with 23 bases left between them. This CDR3 contains 15 residues. CDR1 SNHLY and CDR2 FYNNEI come from the germline V gene. DNA for the CDR3: TGTGCCAGCTCAATAGGCCGGGACTGTCACCTCGAGCAGTACTTC. This translates into CASSIGRDCHLEQYF.

V gene TRBV4-2 combines with J gene TRBJ1-2; TRBD1 matches at 9 bases. J gave up 8 bases and V 2 bases, and 12 bases lay outside the gene matches. Germline CDR1 reads LGHNA; CDR2 reads YNFKEQ. The CDR3 sequence is 16 residues long. CDR3 DNA sequence: TGTGCCAGCAGCCAAAGACGCGCACAGGGGGCGCACGGCTACACCTTC. Protein: CASSQRRAQGAHGYTF.

A word on this clonotype: A much bigger clone sits one base away, suggesting this may be a read error. V is TRBV27 and J is TRBJ1-1; D is perhaps TRBD1 (5 bases). CDR1 and CDR2 from the germline V gene are MNHEY and SMNVEV (reference sequence). The CDR3 has 16 residues. CDR3 in DNA: TGTGCCAGCAGTGCCCTGGCCTCCGGGACGGGAACTGAAGCTTTATTT. Its translation: CASSALASGTGTEALF.

The V and J genes are TRBV6-2 or TRBV6-3 and TRBJ1-1, with D perhaps matching TRBD1 (5 bases). This CDR3 spans 14 amino acids. Trimming stripped 8 bases from V and 1 base from J, with 14 bases between. Germline V lookup: CDR1 MNHEY, CDR2 SVGEGT. The CDR3 DNA is TGTGCCAGCTCCCCGGGGGGAACGAACACTGAAGCTTTCTTT. This gives the protein CASSPGGTNTEAFF.

J is TRBJ2-3 and V is TRBV29-1; D unresolved. This CDR3 region has 14 residues. Trimming cost V 6 bases and J 2 bases, with 15 bases left between them. Per the germline V gene, CDR1 is SQVTM and CDR2 is ANQGSEA. CDR3 residues: CSVSRQANTDTQYF. The CDR3 DNA is TGCAGCGTATCCAGGCAGGCAAACACAGATACGCAGTATTTT.